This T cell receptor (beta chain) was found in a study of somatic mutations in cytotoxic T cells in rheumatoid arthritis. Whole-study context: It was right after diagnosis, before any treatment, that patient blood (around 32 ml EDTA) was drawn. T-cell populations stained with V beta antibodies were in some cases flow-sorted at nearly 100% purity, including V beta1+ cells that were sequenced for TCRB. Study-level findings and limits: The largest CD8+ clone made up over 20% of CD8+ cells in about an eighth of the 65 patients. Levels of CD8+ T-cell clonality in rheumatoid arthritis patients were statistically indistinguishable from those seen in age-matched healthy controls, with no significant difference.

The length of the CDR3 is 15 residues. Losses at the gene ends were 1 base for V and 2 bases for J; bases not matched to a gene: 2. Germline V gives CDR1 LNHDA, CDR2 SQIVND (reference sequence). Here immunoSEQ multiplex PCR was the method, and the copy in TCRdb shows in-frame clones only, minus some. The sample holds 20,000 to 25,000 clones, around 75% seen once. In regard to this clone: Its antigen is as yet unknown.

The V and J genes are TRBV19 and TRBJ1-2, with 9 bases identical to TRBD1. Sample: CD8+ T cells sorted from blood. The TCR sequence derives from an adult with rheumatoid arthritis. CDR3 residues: CASSIGGQGNYGYTF. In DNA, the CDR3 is TGTGCCAGTAGTATAGGAGGACAGGGGAACTATGGCTACACCTTC.